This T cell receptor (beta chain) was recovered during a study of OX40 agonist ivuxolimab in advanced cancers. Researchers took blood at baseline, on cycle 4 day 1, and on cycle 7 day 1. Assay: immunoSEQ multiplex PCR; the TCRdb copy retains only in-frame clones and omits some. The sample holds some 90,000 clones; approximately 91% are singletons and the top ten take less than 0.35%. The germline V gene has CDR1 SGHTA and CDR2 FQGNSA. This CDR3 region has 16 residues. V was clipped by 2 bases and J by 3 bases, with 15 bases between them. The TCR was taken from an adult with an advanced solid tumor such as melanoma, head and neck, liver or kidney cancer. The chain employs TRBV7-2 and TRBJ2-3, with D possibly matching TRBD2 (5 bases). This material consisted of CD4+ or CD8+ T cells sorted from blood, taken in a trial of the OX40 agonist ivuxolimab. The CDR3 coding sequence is TGTGCCAGCAGCTTACTGGGGATAGCGAGAACAGATACGCAGTATTTT. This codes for CASSLLGIARTDTQYF.